Listed here are 23 T cell receptor beta chains from one sample, sequenced in a study of CD8+ T cells in alopecia areata. Extraction of RNA preceded its reverse transcription into cDNA, which served as the sequencing template. Profiled with immunoSEQ multiplex PCR; TCRdb holds only in-frame clones, not every one. The profile shows roughly 150,000 clones, roughly 50% of them singletons. The treatment: oral pan-JAK inhibitor, 5-10 mg twice daily. Sequenced material: CD8+ T cells sorted from blood, taken at week 4, from a patient treated with tofacitinib. These receptors were obtained from a human donor with alopecia areata.

The sample holds one count of this clone. This sequence joins TRBV9 and TRBJ2-6, with unresolved D. Trimming left V 2 bases short and J 0 bases short, with 9 bases between. CDR1 is SGDLS, CDR2 YYNGEE, per germline. The CDR3 extends over 16 amino acids. CDR3 amino acids: CASSVGFSSGANVLTF. The CDR3 bases are TGTGCCAGCAGCGTTGGATTCAGCTCTGGGGCCAACGTCCTGACTTTC.

As to this clone: At one end, the junction sequence differs from germline, possibly due to a read error. The chain combines TRBV5-6 with TRBJ2-7; tentatively, D is TRBD2 (6 bases). This CDR3 region has 16 residues. Germline V lookup: CDR1 SGHDT, CDR2 YYEEEE. CDR3 nucleotides: TGTACCAGCAGCTTGGTGGGACGGGAGATCTCCTACGAGCAGTACTTC. Protein product: CTSSLVGREISYEQYF. The whole variable domain, filled in from reference TRBV5-6 and TRBJ2-7, reads DAGVTQSPTHLIKTRGQQVTLRCSPKSGHDTVSWYQQALGQGPQFIFQYYEEEERQRGNFPDRFSGHQFPNYSSELNVNALLLGDSALYLCTSSLVGREISYEQYFGPGTRLTVT.

The V gene is TRBV6-5, the J gene TRBJ2-7; D is ambiguous. CDR1 and CDR2 (germline): MNHEY, SVGAGI. The length of the CDR3 is 15 residues. With 5 bases removed from V and 1 base from J, the gap between germline ends came to 15 bases. The CDR3 loop reads CASSPTPSTSYEQYF. The CDR3 DNA sequence: TGTGCCAGCAGTCCTACCCCCTCCACATCCTACGAGCAGTACTTC.

V gene TRBV2 combines with J gene TRBJ1-1; D is perhaps TRBD1 (5 bases). The V end was cut by 8 bases, the J end by 4 bases, with 20 bases between. The CDR3 totals 15 residues. Germline V CDR1 and CDR2: SNHLY, FYNNEI. Written as DNA, the CDR3 is TGTGCCAGCGGTCGACAGAACTCTTATCCCACTGAAGCTTTCTTT. Its translation: CASGRQNSYPTEAFF.

This clone was observed a handful of times. This chain connects TRBV5-1 to TRBJ1-2; D is unclear. CDR3 length equals 14 residues. Germline CDR1 and CDR2: SGHRS and YFSETQ. V was pared by 4 bases and J by 8 bases, with 18 bases between. CDR3 protein: CASSLDAGRSGYTF. For the CDR3, the DNA is TGCGCCAGCAGCCTGGATGCCGGGAGATCGGGCTACACCTTC.

The J gene is TRBJ2-7, the V gene TRBV13; 8 nucleotides agree with TRBD2. V shed 4 bases and J 5 bases; nucleotides not matched to a gene: 10. Germline-derived CDR1 and CDR2 are PRHDT and FYEKMQ (reference sequence). This CDR3 comprises 15 residues. The CDR3 nucleotides read TGTGCCAGCAGCTCGGGGCTAGCGGGTCTTGACGAGCAGTACTTC. It encodes CASSSGLAGLDEQYF. Using reference TRBV13 and TRBJ2-7 for the parts outside the CDR3, the full variable domain is AAGVIQSPRHLIKEKRETATLKCYPIPRHDTVYWYQQGPGQDPQFLISFYEKMQSDKGSIPDRFSAQQFSDYHSELNMSSLELGDSALYFCASSSGLAGLDEQYFGPGTRLTVT.

The rearrangement links TRBV11-2 to TRBJ1-2, with a weak D call TRBD1 (6 bases). Trimming left V 5 bases short and J 10 bases short, with 20 bases between. CDR1 is SGHAT, CDR2 FQNNGV, per germline. The CDR3 runs 14 residues. This CDR3 is CASSPLTGEEVYTF. For the CDR3, the DNA is TGTGCCAGCAGCCCCCTGACAGGTGAAGAAGTCTACACCTTC.

This clone occurred a few times. The rearrangement joins TRBV27 to TRBJ2-1; TRBD1 matches 10 bases. CDR3 length: 16 residues. V gave up 3 bases and J gave up 2 bases; unmatched junction bases: 4. Germline V gives CDR1 MNHEY, CDR2 SMNVEV (reference sequence). CDR3 nucleotide sequence: TGTGCCAGCAGTTTGGGACAGGGGACCCCCTACAATGAGCAGTTCTTC. Translation gives CASSLGQGTPYNEQFF.

V usage is TRBV4-3 and J usage is TRBJ1-5, with a possible D match to TRBD1 (6 bases). Per germline, CDR1 LGHNA and CDR2 YSLEER. Trimming removed 1 base at V and 3 bases at J, with 10 bases between. This CDR3 is 15 amino acids long. The CDR3, as DNA: TGCGCCAGCAGCCAAGGTCAGGGGTACAATCAGCCCCAGCATTTT. This codes for CASSQGQGYNQPQHF.

The rearrangement uses TRBV5-6 and TRBJ1-1; TRBD1 matches 9 bases. Germline V gene lookup returns CDR1 SGHDT and CDR2 YYEEEE. Unmatched junction bases numbered 5, after V lost 2 bases and J lost 0 bases. The CDR3 has 16 amino acids. This CDR3 is CASSFRTGDLNTEAFF. As DNA, the CDR3 is TGTGCCAGCAGCTTTCGGACAGGGGACTTGAACACTGAAGCTTTCTTT.

The J gene is TRBJ2-7, the V gene TRBV5-1, with TRBD1 matching over 7 bases. The germline V gene has CDR1 SGHRS and CDR2 YFSETQ. This CDR3 is built from 12 residues. Trimming cost V 2 bases and J 6 bases; bases outside gene matches: 2. As DNA, the CDR3 is TGCGCCAGCAGCTTTGAGGGGGCCGAGCAGTACTTC. Translating it yields CASSFEGAEQYF.

The chain links TRBV29-1 to TRBJ1-2, with 7 bases that match TRBD1. J lost 4 bases, V lost 1 base, and 6 bases had no gene match. The germline V gene has CDR1 SQVTM and CDR2 ANQGSEA. The CDR3 is 14 residues long. CDR3 nucleotide sequence: TGCAGCGTTGAAGGGCGACAGGGAACCTATGGCTACACCTTC. Its protein product is CSVEGRQGTYGYTF.

The chain recombines TRBV29-1 with TRBJ1-2; possible D gene TRBD1, 6 bases. V was clipped by 6 bases and J by 3 bases, with 11 bases between them. The CDR3 runs 12 residues. The germline V gene encodes CDR1 SQVTM and CDR2 ANQGSEA. The CDR3 region has the DNA TGCAGCGTCGCCTGGACAGACTATGGCTACACCTTC. Translated, it gives CSVAWTDYGYTF.

This chain links TRBV5-1 with TRBJ1-1; tentative D call: TRBD1 (5 bases). Looked up from germline, CDR1 is SGHRS and CDR2 is YFSETQ. The CDR3 is 14 amino acids. Trimming took 2 bases from V and 4 from J, leaving 12 bases between them. The chain's CDR3 is CASSFEGLSTEAFF. DNA of the CDR3: TGCGCCAGCAGCTTCGAGGGGCTTAGCACTGAAGCTTTCTTT.

Here the CDR3 DNA reads TGTGCCAGCAGTCTCGATCGACAGGGGATCCAGCCCCAGCATTTT. It is translated as CASSLDRQGIQPQHF. The chain recombines TRBV2 with TRBJ1-5, with TRBD1 matching 8 bases. CDR1 is SNHLY, CDR2 FYNNEI, per germline. The ends lost 5 bases at V and 7 bases at J; junction bases unmatched: 10. The CDR3 is 15 amino acids.

V gene TRBV13 combines with J gene TRBJ2-3; D is perhaps TRBD1 (6 bases). Deletions cut 4 bases from V and 0 bases from J, with 8 bases between. This CDR3 has 14 amino acids. Germline CDR1 and CDR2: PRHDT and FYEKMQ (reference sequence). The CDR3 DNA sequence: TGTGCCAGCAGCTCTGACAGGAGCACAGATACGCAGTATTTT. This codes for CASSSDRSTDTQYF.

The V gene is TRBV30, the J gene TRBJ1-1; tentative D call: TRBD1 (5 bases). The CDR3 has 14 residues. The V gene lost 0 bases and the J gene lost 5 bases, with 13 bases spanning the gap. The germline CDR1 and CDR2 sequences are GTSNPN and SVGIG (reference sequence). Here the CDR3 reads CAWSVGGEGTEAFF. CDR3 bases: TGTGCCTGGAGTGTGGGAGGGGAGGGGACTGAAGCTTTCTTT.

The chain employs TRBV9 and TRBJ2-5; 10 bases agree with TRBD2. There are 16 residues in the CDR3. The germline V gene encodes CDR1 SGDLS and CDR2 YYNGEE. V gave up 0 bases and J gave up 5 bases; unmatched junction bases: 7. In DNA form, the CDR3 reads TGTGCCAGCAGCGTAGCCAGCGGGGGGGCCTTGGAGACCCAGTACTTC. Amino acid sequence: CASSVASGGALETQYF.

The V gene is TRBV27, the J gene TRBJ1-6, with no clear D. V lost 4 bases and J lost 7, with 17 bases in between. Germline CDR1 MNHEY, CDR2 SMNVEV (reference sequence). The CDR3 consists of 16 residues. CDR3 nucleotides: TGTGCCAGCAGTTCACCTCGGGGTATAGGGAATTCACCCCTCCACTTT. Translation: CASSSPRGIGNSPLHF.

The rearrangement links TRBV7-9 to TRBJ1-2; D not certain. Germline assignment: CDR1 SEHNR and CDR2 FQNEAQ (reference sequence). This CDR3 region has 11 residues. Trimming took off 6 bases at V and 3 bases at J, with 5 bases between the two ends. CDR3 residues: CASSPDYGYTF. CDR3 DNA: TGTGCCAGCAGTCCCGACTATGGCTACACCTTC.

The chain couples TRBV6-1 to TRBJ2-1; a weak D match, TRBD1 (6 bases). This CDR3 spans 15 amino acids. Per germline, CDR1 MNHNS and CDR2 SASEGT. V shed 6 bases and J shed 4 bases, with 16 bases lying between them. CDR3: CASSQLPGQYNEQFF. CDR3 nucleotide sequence: TGTGCCAGCAGCCAACTCCCGGGACAATACAATGAGCAGTTCTTC.

This rearrangement joins TRBV29-1 to TRBJ1-1; 7 bases agree with TRBD1. Germline V gene data show CDR1 as SQVTM and CDR2 as ANQGSEA. V trimming: 6 bases; J trimming: 3 bases; junction bases outside the gene matches: 7. This CDR3 contains 13 residues. CDR3 nucleotide sequence: TGCAGCGTCGCAGGGGACAGAGACACTGAAGCTTTCTTT. Encoded protein: CSVAGDRDTEAFF.

The rearrangement uses TRBV6-6 and TRBJ1-5, with D unclear. This CDR3 is 13 amino acids long. Trimming pared 7 bases from V and 4 bases from J, leaving 11 bases between. From germline, CDR1 is MNHNY and CDR2 SVGAGI (reference sequence). DNA of the CDR3: TGTGCCAGCACCCCTGAGGCTAATCAGCCCCAGCATTTT. Translated, it gives CASTPEANQPQHF.